The 8 T cell receptor beta chains reported below all come from one sample, sequenced in a study of blood T cells in healthy people across ages. Combining a sample-barcoded 5' primer with a J-beta primer mix, a second PCR ran for roughly 6 to 11 cycles. Via MiXCR, TCRdb re-called the 5' RACE reads, giving one row per CDR3 protein. The sample has more than 450,000 distinct CDR3 sequences; about 27% are singletons. The sample also formed part of further work on T cells of mothers and their children.

Sequencing was performed on blood. These receptors all stem from a boy between 2 and 10 years old in good health.

This clonotype was counted only a few times. One end of the junction varies from germline; a read error may be responsible. The chain has TRBV10-3 and TRBJ1-1, with 9 bases identical to TRBD1. The CDR3 runs 15 residues. The germline V gene has CDR1 ENHRY and CDR2 SYGVKD. The CDR3 bases are TGTGCCATCAGTGAGAGGACAGGGGCACGCACTGAGGCTTTCTTT. Its translation: CAISERTGARTEAFF.

The rearrangement links TRBV3-1 to TRBJ2-5; D is unresolved. The germline V and J ends were trimmed by 4 bases and 0 bases, with 9 bases remaining between them. The CDR3 extends over 14 amino acids. The germline CDR1 and CDR2 sequences are LGHDT and YNNKEL (reference sequence). The CDR3 nucleotides are TGTGCCAGCAGCCCCCGACGGAACCAAGAGACCCAGTACTTC. As protein: CASSPRRNQETQYF.

The sample holds a few counts of this clonotype. The rearrangement joins TRBV29-1 to TRBJ2-1; D perhaps matches TRBD2 (6 bases). Germline CDR1 reads SQVTM; CDR2 reads ANQGSEA. Between the trimmed V and J ends, which lost 0 bases and 7 bases, there was a span of 7 bases. This CDR3 contains 12 residues. CDR3 residues: CSVEEEGNEQFF. The DNA for the CDR3 is TGCAGCGTTGAAGAGGAGGGTAATGAGCAGTTCTTC.

This clonotype was detected many times. The genes are TRBV7-2 and TRBJ1-4, with 7 bases lining up with TRBD1. J gave up 1 base and V 5 bases, and 4 bases lay outside the gene matches. Per the germline V gene, CDR1 is SGHTA and CDR2 is FQGNSA. The CDR3 sequence is 15 residues long. The CDR3 spells CASSAWDRTNEKLFF. In DNA, the CDR3 is TGTGCCAGCAGCGCCTGGGACAGAACTAATGAAAAACTGTTTTTT.

The chain combines TRBV12-5 with TRBJ1-1; D not certain. This CDR3 is 13 amino acids long. The V gene's germline CDR1 is LGHNT and CDR2 FRNRAP. V lost 2 bases, J lost 0 bases, and 4 bases lay in between. The CDR3 sequence is CASGLYLNTEAFF. The CDR3 DNA sequence: TGTGCTAGTGGTTTGTATTTGAACACTGAAGCTTTCTTT.

This clonotype turned up a few times. This chain joins TRBV30 and TRBJ1-3, with 8 bases fitting TRBD1. V lost 4 bases, J lost 4 bases, and 9 bases stayed unmatched. Germline V CDR1 and CDR2: GTSNPN, SVGIG (reference sequence). This CDR3 spans 15 amino acids. The CDR3 reads CAWMVRGPGGNTIYF. For the CDR3, the DNA is TGTGCCTGGATGGTCAGGGGGCCGGGAGGAAACACCATATATTTT.

CDR3 nucleotides: TGTGCCAGTAGTATAAGTCTCGAGACCCAGTACTTC. This translates into CASSISLETQYF. The rearrangement links TRBV19 to TRBJ2-5; D remains unclear. Germline values: CDR1 LNHDA, CDR2 SQIVND (reference sequence). V was trimmed by 2 bases and J by 5 bases, leaving 6 bases between them. The CDR3 has 12 residues.

This clonotype was picked up a small number of times. V and J are TRBV6-6 and TRBJ2-7, with TRBD1 as a possible D gene (5 bases). Germline CDR1 MNHNY, CDR2 SVGAGI (reference sequence). The CDR3 runs 14 residues. V lost 2 bases and J 4 bases, leaving 12 bases between the germline ends. DNA of the CDR3: TGTGCCAGCAGTTACGGGGCAGGGTTGTACGAGCAGTACTTC. As protein: CASSYGAGLYEQYF.